A single sample is the source of the 10 T cell receptor beta chains below, sequenced in a study of OX40 agonist ivuxolimab in advanced cancers. TCRdb's copy holds only in-frame clones and misses some; the assay was immunoSEQ multiplex PCR. The table shows about 77,000 clones, with 80% to 90% occurring only once. The input for sequencing was CD4+ or CD8+ T cells sorted from blood, taken in a trial of the OX40 agonist ivuxolimab. The source is an adult with an advanced solid tumor such as melanoma, head and neck, liver or kidney cancer.

The genes are TRBV10-2 and TRBJ2-7; weak D call: TRBD2 (6 bases). Per germline, CDR1 WSHSY and CDR2 SAAADI. There are 13 residues in the CDR3. V lost 2 bases to trimming and J lost 6 bases, with 11 bases between them. DNA for the CDR3: TGCGCCAGCAGTGAGCTCCAGCGGGTCGAGCAGTACTTC. It translates to CASSELQRVEQYF.

This rearrangement joins TRBV5-4 to TRBJ1-4; D is ambiguous. CDR3 length: 14 amino acids. Germline values: CDR1 SGHNT, CDR2 YYREEE (reference sequence). Trimming removed 4 bases at V and 8 bases at J, with 15 bases between. CDR3 in DNA: TGTGCCAGCAGCACATCGTTCGCTAGCGAAAAACTGTTTTTT. This codes for CASSTSFASEKLFF.

V gene TRBV6-6 combines with J gene TRBJ1-2; 7 bases are a match to TRBD1. The CDR3 loop spans 12 amino acids. The germline V gene encodes CDR1 MNHNY and CDR2 SVGAGI (reference sequence). Losses at the gene ends were 7 bases for V and 9 bases for J; bases not matched to a gene: 8. The CDR3 nucleotides are TGTGCCAGCAAAGTACAGGGGATGAGCTACACCTTC. Translating it yields CASKVQGMSYTF.

The rearrangement uses TRBV7-2 and TRBJ1-2; tentative D call: TRBD1 (6 bases). The germline V gene encodes CDR1 SGHTA and CDR2 FQGNSA. The CDR3 length is 12 residues. V gave up 5 bases and J gave up 7 bases, with 11 bases separating them. The CDR3 DNA follows: TGTGCCAGCAGCCCACAGGGAGTTGGCTACACCTTC. Its translation is CASSPQGVGYTF.

This sequence joins TRBV7-2 and TRBJ2-3, with no clear D. Per the germline V gene, CDR1 is SGHTA and CDR2 is FQGNSA. The CDR3 sequence is 13 residues long. With 5 bases removed from V and 0 bases from J, the gap between germline ends came to 6 bases. The CDR3 sequence is CASSPQSTDTQYF. The CDR3 nucleotides read TGTGCCAGCAGCCCCCAAAGCACAGATACGCAGTATTTT.

V usage is TRBV11-2 and J usage is TRBJ2-3, with TRBD1 as a possible D gene (5 bases). Germline V lookup: CDR1 SGHAT, CDR2 FQNNGV. V was pared by 4 bases and J by 3 bases, with 14 bases between. There are 15 residues in the CDR3. The CDR3 sequence is CASSSYRSRTDTQYF. CDR3 nucleotides: TGTGCCAGCAGCTCCTACAGGAGCCGTACAGATACGCAGTATTTT.

The rearrangement links TRBV19 to TRBJ1-1, with 8 nucleotides matching TRBD1. The junction had 5 bases not matched to a gene; V was cut back by 1 base and J by 1 base. CDR1 LNHDA and CDR2 SQIVND come from the germline V gene (reference sequence). The CDR3 extends over 16 amino acids. Written as DNA, the CDR3 is TGTGCCAGTAGTATAGGTTTGGACAGGGCGAACACTGAAGCTTTCTTT. Its protein product is CASSIGLDRANTEAFF.

V is TRBV7-2 and J is TRBJ1-2, with TRBD1 identical over 10 bases. The CDR3 loop spans 15 amino acids. Trimming removed 7 bases from V and 2 bases from J; junction bases left unmatched: 7. Germline-derived CDR1 and CDR2 are SGHTA and FQGNSA. The CDR3 sequence is CASTPGQGQNYGYTF. CDR3 sequence (DNA): TGTGCCAGCACCCCGGGACAGGGGCAGAACTATGGCTACACCTTC.

A few counts support this clone. The gene calls are TRBV7-9 and TRBJ1-5; no clear D. CDR1 and CDR2 from the germline V gene are SEHNR and FQNEAQ (reference sequence). The CDR3 is made up of 14 amino acids. Trimming left V 4 bases short and J 2 bases short, with 9 bases between. The CDR3 is CASSSHGGNQPQHF. The CDR3, as DNA: TGTGCCAGCAGCTCCCACGGGGGCAATCAGCCCCAGCATTTT.

This clone came up once. This chain links TRBV18 with TRBJ2-2; the D call may be TRBD1 or TRBD2 (5 bases each). Germline CDR1 KGHSH, CDR2 LQKENI. The CDR3 is 15 amino acids. Deletions cut 4 bases from V and 6 bases from J, with 15 bases between. This chain's CDR3 is CASSLDFGDAGELFF. The CDR3 bases are TGTGCCAGCTCACTGGATTTCGGGGACGCCGGGGAGCTGTTTTTT. The whole variable domain, filled in from reference TRBV18 and TRBJ2-2, reads NAGVMQNPRHLVRRRGQEARLRCSPMKGHSHVYWYRQLPEEGLKFMVYLQKENIIDESGMPKERFSAEFPKEGPSILRIQQVVRGDSAAYFCASSLDFGDAGELFFGEGSRLTVL.